The text below deals with one TCR beta chain. The antigen remains unidentified. Reverse transcription of extracted RNA yielded cDNA, which provided the sequencing template. TCRdb's copy holds only in-frame clones and misses some; the assay was immunoSEQ multiplex PCR. The sample gives 140,000 to 150,000 clones, 45% to 65% of which show up once; about a sixth is in the top ten. This specimen comes from a study of CD8+ T cells in alopecia areata. The treatment was: oral pan-JAK inhibitor, 5-10 mg twice daily. Overall study findings and caveats: Lesional tissue from the scalp (especially in alopecia totalis/universalis) showed higher clonality than normal scalp.

V lost 7 bases and J lost 7, with 23 bases in between. This CDR3 spans 15 amino acids. Germline V gene sequence: CDR1 SGHDT, CDR2 YYEEEE. The chain employs TRBV5-6 and TRBJ1-2; possibly TRBD1 for D (6 bases). The source was CD8+ T cells sorted from blood, collected at week 4, from a patient treated with tofacitinib. This clonotype originated in a human donor with alopecia areata. CDR3 protein: CASGRSGAAVGGYTF. The CDR3 nucleotides are TGTGCCAGCGGGCGGTCAGGGGCCGCAGTAGGTGGCTACACCTTC.